This T cell receptor (beta chain) was obtained from a study of post-analysis software for immune sequencing data. Study-wide background: Disease trajectories encompassed relapsing-remitting, secondary progressive and progressive-relapsing multiple sclerosis.

Worth noting for this clonotype: The antigen is unknown.

Study-wide points: By F measure, strong co-clustering occurred among samples prepared in the same batch. Several TRBV segments were more frequent in patients than controls; TRBV5-6, TRBV5-1 and TRBV20-1 belonged to this group. There was significantly lower normalized Chao1 diversity in multiple sclerosis patients than in controls.

Each TCR beta cDNA library carried unique molecular identifiers. cDNA molecules numbering approximately 500,000 came from approximately 1 to 10 million T cells. TCRdb reprocessed the PCR reads via MiXCR and lists one record per CDR3 protein. The sample carries approximately 400,000 distinct CDR3 sequences, around 37% recorded once. CDR3 size: 13 residues. Germline V gene sequence: CDR1 ENHRY, CDR2 SYGVKD. Between the trimmed V and J ends, which lost 8 bases and 7 bases, there was a span of 15 bases. The TCR originated in a girl aged 10 to 17 with multiple sclerosis. Sequenced input: blood. The gene calls are TRBV10-3 and TRBJ2-1; D might be TRBD1 or TRBD2, each matching 5 bases. In nucleotides, the CDR3 is TGTGCCATCCGAACCCGGGACCGAAATGAGCAGTTCTTC. It codes for CAIRTRDRNEQFF.